This T cell receptor beta chain was documented in a study of blood T cell repertoires in COVID-19. Study-level information: PBMCs, B-cell-depleted T cells, or T cells were the source of the cDNA or gDNA that made up the material.

Authors' methods: Amplification with reference gene primers provided the estimates of nucleated cell counts. Method: immunoSEQ multiplex PCR; TCRdb's copy keeps in-frame clones and lacks some. The DNA was the basis for D and trimming; V, J and clone size are from that table. Of approximately 67,000 clones listed, 91% were seen once; the top ten hold approximately 4.8%. Sequences were obtained from peripheral blood. The TCR comes from a woman aged 55-70 years with active COVID-19.

The CDR3 is CASSLLSTKETQYF. CDR3 nucleotide sequence: TGCGCCAGCAGCTTATTAAGTACAAAAGAGACCCAGTACTTC. The V call is TRBV5-1, the J call TRBJ2-5, with no clear D. Germline values: CDR1 SGHRS, CDR2 YFSETQ. V was pared by 2 bases and J by 3 bases, with 11 bases between. This CDR3 contains 14 residues.